This TCR beta chain was found in a study of blood T cells in healthy people across ages. This clonotype showed up just once. Its antigen is unknown. Points from the study as a whole: Observed TCR beta diversity per million T cells went down as age went up. This fall followed a roughly linear course with age. Not knowing donor CMV status may have confounded expanded clonotype changes. Researchers report that TCR beta diversity correlated strongly with naive T cell percentage.

The CDR3 runs 18 residues. The V gene's germline CDR1 is MGHRA and CDR2 YSYEKL. Trimming cost V 1 base and J 2 bases; bases outside gene matches: 8. Alongside a J-beta primer mix, a sample-barcoded 5' primer served in a second PCR lasting about 7 to 12 cycles. Each of the samples gave a minimum of 3 million paired-end reads that contained CDR3. MiXCR, run by TCRdb on the 5' RACE reads, gives a single entry per CDR3 protein. The table has roughly 2 million distinct CDR3 sequences, around half seen once. Sequencing was performed on blood. The receptor comes from a woman in her 40s in good health. This sequence joins TRBV4-1 and TRBJ2-3, with 11 bases fitting TRBD2. The CDR3 sequence: CASSQAPTSGGLTDTQYF. As DNA, the CDR3 is TGCGCCAGCAGCCAAGCCCCTACTAGCGGGGGCCTCACAGATACGCAGTATTTT.